The entry below describes one T cell receptor beta chain. Its antigen is still unknown. Method: immunoSEQ multiplex PCR; TCRdb's copy keeps in-frame clones and lacks some. The table includes some 26,000 clones, approximately 80% detected once. This CDR3 spans 14 amino acids. Trimming shortened V by 0 bases and J by 0 bases, and 7 bases separated the two germline ends. Germline-derived CDR1 and CDR2 are SGDLS and YYNGEE. These data are taken from a study of a mutant IDH1 vaccine in newly diagnosed glioma. Time point described: week 23, last vaccination. In every dose of vaccine, 300 ug of mutant IDH1 20-mer peptide was given alongside topical imiquimod. Study-wide results and limits: Overall, approximately 93% of patients had vaccine-induced immune responses.

The sequencing here drew on PBMCs, taken from a glioma patient whose treatment included an IDH1 peptide vaccine. V gene TRBV9 combines with J gene TRBJ2-7; D is unclear. This TCR derives from a woman aged 30 to 39 with glioma. CDR3 in DNA: TGTGCCAGCAGCGTAGTGAGCACCTCCTACGAGCAGTACTTC. It is translated as CASSVVSTSYEQYF.